This T cell receptor beta chain was profiled in a study of T cell responses to AZD1222 COVID-19 vaccine. The protocol was immunoSEQ multiplex PCR, while the TCRdb copy is restricted to in-frame clones and leaves out a portion. The repertoire holds 150,000 to 200,000 clones, with just over 90% as singletons. Deletions cut 2 bases from V and 5 bases from J, with 10 bases between. The germline gives CDR1 SGDLS, CDR2 YYNGEE. The CDR3 consists of 13 residues. This material consisted of peripheral blood, taken on day 0 of MenACWY control vaccination. This chain connects TRBV9 to TRBJ1-1; no definite D call. The clonotype was recovered from an adult in good health. CDR3 loop: CASSVAPRTEAFF. CDR3 coding DNA: TGTGCCAGCAGCGTTGCCCCGAGGACTGAAGCTTTCTTT.